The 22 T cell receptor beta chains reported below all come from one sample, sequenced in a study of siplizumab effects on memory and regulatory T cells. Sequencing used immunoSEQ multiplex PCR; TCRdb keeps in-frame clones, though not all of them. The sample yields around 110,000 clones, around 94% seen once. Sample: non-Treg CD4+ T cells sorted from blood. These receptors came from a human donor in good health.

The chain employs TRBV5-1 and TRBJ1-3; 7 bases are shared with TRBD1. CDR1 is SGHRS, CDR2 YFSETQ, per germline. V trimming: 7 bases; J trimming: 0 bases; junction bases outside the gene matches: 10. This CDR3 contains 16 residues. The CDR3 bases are TGCGCCAGCTGCCCAACCCGACAGGGCTCTGGAAACACCATATATTTT. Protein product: CASCPTRQGSGNTIYF.

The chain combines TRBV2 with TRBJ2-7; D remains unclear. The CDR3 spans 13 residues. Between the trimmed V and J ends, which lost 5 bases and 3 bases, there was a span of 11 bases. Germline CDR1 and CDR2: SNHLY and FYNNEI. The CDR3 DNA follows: TGTGCCAGCAGTCCACCAGGAGACTACGAGCAGTACTTC. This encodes CASSPPGDYEQYF.

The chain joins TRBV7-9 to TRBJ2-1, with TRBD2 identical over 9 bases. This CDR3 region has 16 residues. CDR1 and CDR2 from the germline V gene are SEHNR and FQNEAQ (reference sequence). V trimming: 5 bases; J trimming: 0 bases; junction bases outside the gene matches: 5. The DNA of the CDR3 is TGTGCCAGCAGCCGCCTTAGCGGGGGCTCCTACAATGAGCAGTTCTTC. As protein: CASSRLSGGSYNEQFF.

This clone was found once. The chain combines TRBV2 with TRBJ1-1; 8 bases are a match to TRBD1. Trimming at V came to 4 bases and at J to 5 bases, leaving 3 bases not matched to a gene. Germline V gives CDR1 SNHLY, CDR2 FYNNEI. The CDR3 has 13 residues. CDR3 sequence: CASSAYRGTEAFF. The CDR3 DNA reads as TGTGCCAGCAGTGCCTACAGGGGGACTGAAGCTTTCTTT.

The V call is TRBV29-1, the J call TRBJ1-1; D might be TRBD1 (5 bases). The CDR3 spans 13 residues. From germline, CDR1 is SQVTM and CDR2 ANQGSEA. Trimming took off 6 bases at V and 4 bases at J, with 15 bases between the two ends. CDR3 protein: CSVRERLSTEAFF. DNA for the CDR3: TGCAGCGTCAGGGAGCGACTTAGCACTGAAGCTTTCTTT.

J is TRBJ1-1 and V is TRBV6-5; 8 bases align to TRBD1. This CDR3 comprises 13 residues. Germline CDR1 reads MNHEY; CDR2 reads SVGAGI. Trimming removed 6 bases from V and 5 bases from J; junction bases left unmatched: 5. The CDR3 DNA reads TGTGCCAGCAGATTCACAGGGGGAACTGAAGCTTTCTTT. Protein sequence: CASRFTGGTEAFF.

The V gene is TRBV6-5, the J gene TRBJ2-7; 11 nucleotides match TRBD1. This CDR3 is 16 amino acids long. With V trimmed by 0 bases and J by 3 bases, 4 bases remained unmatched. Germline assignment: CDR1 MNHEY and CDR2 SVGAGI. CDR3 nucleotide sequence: TGTGCCAGCAGTTACTCGCTGGGACAGGGGGGCTACGAGCAGTACTTC. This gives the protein CASSYSLGQGGYEQYF.

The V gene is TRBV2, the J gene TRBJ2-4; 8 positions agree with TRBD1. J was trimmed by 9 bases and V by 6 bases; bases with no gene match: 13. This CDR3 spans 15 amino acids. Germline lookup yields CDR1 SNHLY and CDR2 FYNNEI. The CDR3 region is CASRTGRTGMSIQYF. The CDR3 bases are TGTGCCAGCAGAACAGGACGGACAGGGATGAGCATTCAGTACTTC.

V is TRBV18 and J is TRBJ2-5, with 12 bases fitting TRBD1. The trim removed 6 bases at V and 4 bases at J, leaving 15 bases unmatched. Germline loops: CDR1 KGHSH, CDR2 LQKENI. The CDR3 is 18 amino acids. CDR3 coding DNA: TGTGCCAGCTCCCCGTACCTGGGACAGGGGGCTTCGGTAGAGACCCAGTACTTC. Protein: CASSPYLGQGASVETQYF.

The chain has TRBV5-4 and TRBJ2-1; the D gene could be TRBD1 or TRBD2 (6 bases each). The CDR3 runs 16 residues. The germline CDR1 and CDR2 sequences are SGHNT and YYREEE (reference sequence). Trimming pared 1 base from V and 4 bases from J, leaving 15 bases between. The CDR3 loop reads CASSLMGGSSYNEQFF. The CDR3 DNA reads TGTGCCAGCAGCTTGATGGGGGGCTCCTCGTACAATGAGCAGTTCTTC.

CDR3 sequence reads: CASRRLTGDYGYTF. DNA for the CDR3: TGTGCCAGCAGAAGACTGACAGGGGACTATGGCTACACCTTC. The rearrangement uses TRBV6-5 and TRBJ1-2; 8 nucleotides align to TRBD1. From germline, CDR1 is MNHEY and CDR2 SVGAGI. V lost 6 bases to trimming and J lost 3 bases; unmatched junction nucleotides: 6. This CDR3 spans 14 amino acids.

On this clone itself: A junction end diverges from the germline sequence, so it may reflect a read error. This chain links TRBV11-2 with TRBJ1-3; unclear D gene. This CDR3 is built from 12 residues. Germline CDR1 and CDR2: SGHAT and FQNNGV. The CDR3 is CASSPSENTIYF. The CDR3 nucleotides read TGTGCCAGCAGCCCGTCTGAAAACACCATATATTTT.

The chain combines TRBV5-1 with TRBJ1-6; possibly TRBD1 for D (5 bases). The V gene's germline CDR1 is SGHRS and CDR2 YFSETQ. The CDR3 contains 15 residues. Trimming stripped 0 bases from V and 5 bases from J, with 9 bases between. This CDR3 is CASSLVGENNSPLHF. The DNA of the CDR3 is TGCGCCAGCAGCTTGGTGGGGGAGAATAATTCACCCCTCCACTTT.

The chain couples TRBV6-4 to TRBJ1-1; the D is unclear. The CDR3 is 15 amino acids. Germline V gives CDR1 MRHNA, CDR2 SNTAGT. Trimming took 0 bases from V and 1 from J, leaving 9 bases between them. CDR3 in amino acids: CASSDSSASNTEAFF. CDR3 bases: TGTGCCAGCAGTGACTCTTCAGCCTCGAACACTGAAGCTTTCTTT.

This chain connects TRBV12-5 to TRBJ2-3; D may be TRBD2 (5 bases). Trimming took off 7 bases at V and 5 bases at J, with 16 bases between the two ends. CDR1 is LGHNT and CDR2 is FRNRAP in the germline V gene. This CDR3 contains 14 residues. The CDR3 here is CASELATEGDTQYF. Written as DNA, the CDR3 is TGTGCTAGTGAGCTGGCAACTGAGGGAGATACGCAGTATTTT.

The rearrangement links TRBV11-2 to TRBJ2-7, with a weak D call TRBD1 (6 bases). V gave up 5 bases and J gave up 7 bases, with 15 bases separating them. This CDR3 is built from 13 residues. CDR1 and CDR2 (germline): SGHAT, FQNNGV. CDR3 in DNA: TGTGCCAGCAGCAAATCCACAGGGCTAGAGCAGTACTTC. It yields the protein CASSKSTGLEQYF.

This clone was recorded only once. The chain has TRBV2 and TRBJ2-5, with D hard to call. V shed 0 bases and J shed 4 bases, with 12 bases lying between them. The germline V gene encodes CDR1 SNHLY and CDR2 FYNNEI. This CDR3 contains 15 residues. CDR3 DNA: TGTGCCAGCAGTGAAGCGGGGTGGGGTCTAGAGACCCAGTACTTC. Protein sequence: CASSEAGWGLETQYF.

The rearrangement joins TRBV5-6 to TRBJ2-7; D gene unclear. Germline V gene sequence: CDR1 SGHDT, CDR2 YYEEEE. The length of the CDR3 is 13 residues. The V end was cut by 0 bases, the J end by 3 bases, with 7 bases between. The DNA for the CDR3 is TGTGCCAGCAGCTTGGGGAGAGACTACGAGCAGTACTTC. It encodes CASSLGRDYEQYF.

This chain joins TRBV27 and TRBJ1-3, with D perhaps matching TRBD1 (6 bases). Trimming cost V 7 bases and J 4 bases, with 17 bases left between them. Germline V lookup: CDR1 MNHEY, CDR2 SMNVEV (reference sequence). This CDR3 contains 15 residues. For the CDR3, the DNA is TGTGCCAGCATGCGTCAGGGGAGGGAAGGAAACACCATATATTTT. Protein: CASMRQGREGNTIYF.

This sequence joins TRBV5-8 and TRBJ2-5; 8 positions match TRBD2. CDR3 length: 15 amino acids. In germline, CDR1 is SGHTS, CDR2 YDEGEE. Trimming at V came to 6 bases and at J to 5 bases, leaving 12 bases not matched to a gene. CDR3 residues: CASNLGTRGRETQYF. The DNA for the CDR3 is TGTGCCAGCAACCTCGGGACTAGAGGACGGGAGACCCAGTACTTC.

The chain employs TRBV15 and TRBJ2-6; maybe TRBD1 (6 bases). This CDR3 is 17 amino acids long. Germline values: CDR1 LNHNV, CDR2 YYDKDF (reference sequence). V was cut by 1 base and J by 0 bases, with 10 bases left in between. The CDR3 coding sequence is TGTGCCACCAGCAGAGTGACAGGATCCTCTGGGGCCAACGTCCTGACTTTC. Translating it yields CATSRVTGSSGANVLTF.

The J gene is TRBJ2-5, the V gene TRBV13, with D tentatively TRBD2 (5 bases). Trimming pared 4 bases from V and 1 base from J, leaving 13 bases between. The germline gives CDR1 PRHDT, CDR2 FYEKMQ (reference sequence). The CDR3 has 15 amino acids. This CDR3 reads CASSSGGPGQETQYF. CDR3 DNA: TGTGCCAGCAGCTCCGGAGGTCCAGGCCAAGAGACCCAGTACTTC.